Listed here is a single T cell receptor beta chain. Method: immunoSEQ multiplex PCR; TCRdb's copy keeps in-frame clones and lacks some. The data hold approximately 92,000 clones, with 95% observed a single time. This sample is part of a study of technical replicates of blood from a few donors. This CDR3 is built from 14 residues. The germline gives CDR1 SQVTM, CDR2 ANQGSEA. Input material: T cells isolated from PBMCs. This TCR came from a human donor in good health. The chain has TRBV29-1 and TRBJ2-5; 7 nucleotides align to TRBD2. The last part of the DNA fits TRBJ2-7 better; the J call may be wrong. CDR3 in amino acids: CSVGASGNTYEQYF. In nucleotides, the CDR3 is TGCAGCGTCGGGGCTAGCGGTAATACCTACGAGCAGTACTTC.